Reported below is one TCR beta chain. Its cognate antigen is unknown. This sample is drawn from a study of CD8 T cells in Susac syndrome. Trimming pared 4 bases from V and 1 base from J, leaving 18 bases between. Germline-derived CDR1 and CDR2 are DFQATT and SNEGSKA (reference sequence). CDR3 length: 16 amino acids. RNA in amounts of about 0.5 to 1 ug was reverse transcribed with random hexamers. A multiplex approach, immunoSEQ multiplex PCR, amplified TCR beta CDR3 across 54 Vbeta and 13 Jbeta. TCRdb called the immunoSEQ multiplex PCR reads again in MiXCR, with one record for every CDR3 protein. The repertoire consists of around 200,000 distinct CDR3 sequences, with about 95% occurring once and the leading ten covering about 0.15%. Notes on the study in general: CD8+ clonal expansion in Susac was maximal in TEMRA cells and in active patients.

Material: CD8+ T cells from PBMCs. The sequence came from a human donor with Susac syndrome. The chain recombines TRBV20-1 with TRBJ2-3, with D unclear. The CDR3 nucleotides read TGCAGTGCTACGATCTTGAGCGAGTCCGGCACAGATACGCAGTATTTT. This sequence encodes CSATILSESGTDTQYF.